Each of the 11 T cell receptor beta chains below was sequenced from the same sample in a study of T cells in Graves' hyperthyroidism and ophthalmopathy. Amplified regions were TCR beta CDR3 sequences from RNA transcripts. Using the HTBI primer set, a first-round RT-PCR was run on the TCR CDR3. Each CDR3 protein gets one entry after TCRdb re-called the multiplex PCR reads with MiXCR. The repertoire holds 600,000 to 750,000 distinct CDR3 sequences, roughly 17% seen once, with roughly a sixth in the top ten. Sample: blood. These receptors all come from a man between 50 and 59 years old with Graves' hyperthyroidism.

The sample holds many counts of this clonotype. V gene TRBV2 combines with J gene TRBJ2-3; TRBD2 aligns across 8 bases. This CDR3 is 16 amino acids long. With V trimmed by 0 bases and J by 2 bases, 4 bases remained unmatched. Germline CDR1 and CDR2: SNHLY and FYNNEI. The CDR3 is CASSEALLAATDTQYF. The CDR3 DNA reads TGTGCCAGCAGTGAAGCCCTACTAGCGGCCACAGATACGCAGTATTTT.

This clonotype was seen at least ten times. The chain employs TRBV2 and TRBJ2-7, with D unclear. CDR1 SNHLY and CDR2 FYNNEI come from the germline V gene. V lost 1 base and J lost 3, with 13 bases in between. The CDR3 consists of 15 residues. CDR3 amino acids: CASSEGRTTNYEQYF. The CDR3 nucleotides read TGTGCCAGCAGTGAAGGTCGCACAACCAACTACGAGCAGTACTTC.

This clonotype appeared many times. This chain joins TRBV6-1 and TRBJ2-5; D is perhaps TRBD2 (6 bases). The V gene's germline CDR1 is MNHNS and CDR2 SASEGT. Trimming shortened V by 3 bases and J by 3 bases, and 8 bases separated the two germline ends. The CDR3 totals 13 residues. The CDR3 nucleotides read TGTGCCAGCAGTGATGGAGGGGAAGAGACCCAGTACTTC. The encoded protein is CASSDGGEETQYF.

Ten or more counts support this clonotype. The chain uses TRBV19 and TRBJ2-1; 10 bases align to TRBD2. The CDR3 loop spans 16 amino acids. In germline, CDR1 is LNHDA, CDR2 SQIVND (reference sequence). V gave up 4 bases and J gave up 6 bases; unmatched junction bases: 9. CDR3 DNA sequence: TGTGCCAGTAGTACATCCTTAGCGGGAGGACCCAATGAGCAGTTCTTC. It encodes CASSTSLAGGPNEQFF.

This clonotype was detected many times. A clone one base away is much larger, so this may be a read error. The chain couples TRBV28 to TRBJ2-7; TRBD1 agrees at 7 bases. J was trimmed by 2 bases and V by 4 bases; bases with no gene match: 5. CDR1 is MDHEN and CDR2 is SYDVKM in the germline V gene. The CDR3 is 14 amino acids. CDR3 in amino acids: CASSSGTAAYEQYF. CDR3 nucleotide sequence: TGTGCCAGCAGTTCCGGGACAGCGGCCTACGAGCAGTACTTC.

V usage is TRBV20-1 and J usage is TRBJ2-7; D possibly uses TRBD1 or TRBD2 (6 bases each). The CDR3 loop spans 14 amino acids. The germline gives CDR1 DFQATT, CDR2 SNEGSKA (reference sequence). V lost 6 bases to trimming and J lost 5 bases, with 20 bases between them. The DNA of the CDR3 is TGCAGTGCGATGCACGGCCGGGGGCAAGACGAGCAGTACTTC. Protein sequence: CSAMHGRGQDEQYF.

V and J are TRBV30 and TRBJ2-3, with 9 bases lining up with TRBD2. In germline, CDR1 is GTSNPN, CDR2 SVGIG (reference sequence). The CDR3 has 14 residues. V was clipped by 3 bases and J by 6 bases; unmatched bases: 7. The DNA of the CDR3 is TGTGCCTGGAGGGCGGGAGGGGCACAGGATACGCAGTATTTT. Its translation: CAWRAGGAQDTQYF.

The CDR3 DNA reads TGTGCCAGCAGAAAGGACTACAATGAGCAGTTCTTC. It translates to CASRKDYNEQFF. The gene calls are TRBV2 and TRBJ2-1, with no clear D. CDR1 is SNHLY and CDR2 is FYNNEI in the germline V gene. V lost 6 bases and J lost 3, with 6 bases in between. The CDR3 consists of 12 residues.

Concerning this clonotype itself: One base away lies a much larger clone, so this may be a sequencing read error. The chain uses TRBV7-9 and TRBJ1-1, with 8 bases matching TRBD1. This CDR3 contains 16 residues. Per germline, CDR1 SEHNR and CDR2 FQNEAQ (reference sequence). J was trimmed by 1 base and V by 2 bases; bases with no gene match: 6. This chain's CDR3 is CASSLFLGQENTEAFF. The CDR3 bases are TGTGCCAGCAGCTTATTTTTGGGACAGGAGAACACTGAAGCTTTCTTT.

This clonotype came up a few times. V is TRBV12-3 or TRBV12-4 and J is TRBJ1-4; TRBD1 is a possible D gene (5 bases). The CDR3 loop spans 14 amino acids. V lost 3 bases and J lost 3, with 8 bases in between. This chain's CDR3 is CASSFATANEKLFF. In nucleotides, the CDR3 is TGTGCCAGCAGTTTCGCGACAGCTAATGAAAAACTGTTTTTT.

This clonotype has at least ten counts. The chain uses TRBV7-2 and TRBJ1-2; D gene unclear. Germline V gene lookup returns CDR1 SGHTA and CDR2 FQGNSA. Deletions cut 1 base from V and 4 bases from J, with 7 bases between. This CDR3 spans 13 amino acids. In DNA form, the CDR3 reads TGTGCCAGCAGCTTAGGTTCACCCTATGGCTACACCTTC. This codes for CASSLGSPYGYTF.